This TCR beta chain was recorded in a study of tumor and adjacent non-tumor tissue in lung cancer. Study in general: Patients comprised roughly 12 adenocarcinoma, a couple of squamous cell carcinoma and 1 small cell lung cancer. Findings and limits, study-wide: Tumor TCR diversity, when higher, was linked to shorter survival. Top 100 clones took a larger repertoire share in normal lung. Tumor tissue had significantly higher TCR diversity than normal lung.

The CDR3 extends over 15 amino acids. The trim removed 6 bases at V and 1 base at J, leaving 5 bases unmatched. A word on this clonotype: The antigen is not known.

Three rounds of nested PCR, following a modified ARM-PCR protocol, produced the TCRbeta library. Via MiXCR, TCRdb re-called the multiplex PCR reads, giving one row per CDR3 protein. The sample carries about 200,000 distinct CDR3 sequences, around 70% recorded once. The template was RNA from unsorted bulk tissue. The sample taken for sequencing was lung tumor tissue. The V call is TRBV12-3 or TRBV12-4, the J call TRBJ1-5, with 8 bases aligning to TRBD1. The source of this sequence is a man in his sixties with non-small cell lung cancer. CDR3 in amino acids: CASRGTGGSNQPQHF. The DNA for the CDR3 is TGTGCCAGCAGAGGTACAGGGGGGAGCAATCAGCCCCAGCATTTT.